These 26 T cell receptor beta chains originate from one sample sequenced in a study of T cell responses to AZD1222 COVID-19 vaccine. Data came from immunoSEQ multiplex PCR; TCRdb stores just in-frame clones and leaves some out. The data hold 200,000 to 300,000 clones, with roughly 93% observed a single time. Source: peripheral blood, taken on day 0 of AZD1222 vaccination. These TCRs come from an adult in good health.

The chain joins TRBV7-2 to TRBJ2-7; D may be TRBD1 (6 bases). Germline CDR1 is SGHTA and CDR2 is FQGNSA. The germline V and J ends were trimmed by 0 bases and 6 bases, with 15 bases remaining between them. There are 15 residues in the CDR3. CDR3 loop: CASSLARGLRFEQYF. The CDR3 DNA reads TGTGCCAGCAGCTTAGCCAGGGGCCTCCGATTCGAGCAGTACTTC.

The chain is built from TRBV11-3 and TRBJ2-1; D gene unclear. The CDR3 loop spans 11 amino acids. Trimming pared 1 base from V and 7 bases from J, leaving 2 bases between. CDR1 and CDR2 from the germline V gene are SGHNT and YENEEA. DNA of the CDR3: TGTGCCAGCAGCTTAGGGAATGAGCAGTTCTTC. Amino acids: CASSLGNEQFF.

The CDR3 protein is CSVEGRAGAPADGYTF. CDR3 bases: TGCAGCGTTGAAGGGAGGGCAGGGGCGCCGGCGGATGGCTACACCTTC. This sequence joins TRBV29-1 and TRBJ1-2, with D possibly TRBD1 on 6 matching bases. There are 16 residues in the CDR3. CDR1 and CDR2 (germline): SQVTM, ANQGSEA. V was shortened by 1 base and J by 6 bases, with 21 bases between the two germline ends.

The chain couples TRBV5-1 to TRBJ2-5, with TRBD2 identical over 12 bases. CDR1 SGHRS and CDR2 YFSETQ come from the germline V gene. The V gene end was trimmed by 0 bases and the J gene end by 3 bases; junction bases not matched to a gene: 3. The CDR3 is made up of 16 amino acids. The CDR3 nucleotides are TGCGCCAGCAGCTTGGTTGCTAGCGGGGGGGAAGAGACCCAGTACTTC. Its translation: CASSLVASGGEETQYF.

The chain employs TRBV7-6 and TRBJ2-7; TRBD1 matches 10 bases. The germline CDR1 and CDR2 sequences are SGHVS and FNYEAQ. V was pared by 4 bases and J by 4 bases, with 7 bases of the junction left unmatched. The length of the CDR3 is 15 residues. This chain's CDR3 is CASSSVGQGLYEQYF. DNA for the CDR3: TGTGCCAGCAGCTCCGTGGGACAGGGGTTGTACGAGCAGTACTTC. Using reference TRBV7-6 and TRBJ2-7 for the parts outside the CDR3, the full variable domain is GAGVSQSPRYKVTKRGQDVALRCDPISGHVSLYWYRQALGQGPEFLTYFNYEAQQDKSGLPNDRFSAERPEGSISTLTIQRTEQRDSAMYRCASSSVGQGLYEQYFGPGTRLTVT.

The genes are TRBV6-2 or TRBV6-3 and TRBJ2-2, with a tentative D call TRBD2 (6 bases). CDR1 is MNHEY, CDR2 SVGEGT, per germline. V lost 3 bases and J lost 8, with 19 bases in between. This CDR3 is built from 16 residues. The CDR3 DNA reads TGTGCCAGCAGTTATGGCGGGCGGGGCCCTTCGGGGGAGCTGTTTTTT. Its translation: CASSYGGRGPSGELFF.

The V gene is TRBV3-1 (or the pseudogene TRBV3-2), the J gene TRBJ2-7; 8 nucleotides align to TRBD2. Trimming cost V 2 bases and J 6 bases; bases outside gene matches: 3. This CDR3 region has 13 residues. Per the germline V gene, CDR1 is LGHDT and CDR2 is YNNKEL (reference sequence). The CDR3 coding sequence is TGTGCCAGCAGCCAAAAGGCGGGGGGCGAGCAGTACTTC. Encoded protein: CASSQKAGGEQYF.

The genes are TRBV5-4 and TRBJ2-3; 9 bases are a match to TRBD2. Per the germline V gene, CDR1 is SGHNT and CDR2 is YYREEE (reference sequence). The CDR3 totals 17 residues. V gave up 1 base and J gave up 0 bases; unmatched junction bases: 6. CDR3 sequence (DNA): TGTGCCAGCAGCTTGAAGGGTACTAGCGGGAGCACAGATACGCAGTATTTT. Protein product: CASSLKGTSGSTDTQYF.

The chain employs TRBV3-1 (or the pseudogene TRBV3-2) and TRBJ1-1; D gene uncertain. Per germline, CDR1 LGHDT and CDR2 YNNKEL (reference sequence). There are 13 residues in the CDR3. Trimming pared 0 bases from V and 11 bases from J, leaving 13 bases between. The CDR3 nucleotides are TGTGCCAGCAGCCAAGATCTGGCGAATAGGGCTTTCTTT. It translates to CASSQDLANRAFF.

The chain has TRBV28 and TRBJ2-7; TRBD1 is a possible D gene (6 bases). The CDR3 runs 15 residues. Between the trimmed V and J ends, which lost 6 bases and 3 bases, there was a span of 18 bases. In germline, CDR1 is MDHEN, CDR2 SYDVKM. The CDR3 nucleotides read TGTGCCAGCAGGATACTACAGGGCCCCTACTACGAGCAGTACTTC. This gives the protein CASRILQGPYYEQYF.

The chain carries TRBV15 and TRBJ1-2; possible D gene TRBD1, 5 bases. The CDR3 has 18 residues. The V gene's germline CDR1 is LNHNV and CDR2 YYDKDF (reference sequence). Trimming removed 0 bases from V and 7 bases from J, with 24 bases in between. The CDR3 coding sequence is TGTGCCACCAGCAGAGATCAAGGGGCAATCCTTGAAGTTTCTGGCTACACCTTC. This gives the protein CATSRDQGAILEVSGYTF.

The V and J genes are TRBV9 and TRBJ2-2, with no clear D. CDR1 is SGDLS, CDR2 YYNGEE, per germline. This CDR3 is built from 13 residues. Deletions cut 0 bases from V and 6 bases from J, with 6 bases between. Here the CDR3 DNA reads TGTGCCAGCAGCGTAGGCCCGCCCGGGGAGCTGTTTTTT. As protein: CASSVGPPGELFF.

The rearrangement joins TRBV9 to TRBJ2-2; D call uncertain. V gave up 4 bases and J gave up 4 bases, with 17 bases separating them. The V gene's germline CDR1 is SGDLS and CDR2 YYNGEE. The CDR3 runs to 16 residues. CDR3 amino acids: CASSPHPAVSTGELFF. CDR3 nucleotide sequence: TGTGCCAGCAGCCCCCATCCCGCCGTGAGCACCGGGGAGCTGTTTTTT.

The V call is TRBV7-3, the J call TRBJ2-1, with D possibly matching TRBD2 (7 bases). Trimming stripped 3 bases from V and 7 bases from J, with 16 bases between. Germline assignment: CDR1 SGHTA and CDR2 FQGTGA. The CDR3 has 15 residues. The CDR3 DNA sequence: TGTGCCAGCAGCTTGGGAGGGGGGTTTTGGAATGAGCAGTTCTTC. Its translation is CASSLGGGFWNEQFF. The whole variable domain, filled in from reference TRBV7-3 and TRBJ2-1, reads GAGVSQTPSNKVTEKGKYVELRCDPISGHTALYWYRQSLGQGPEFLIYFQGTGAADDSGLPNDRFFAVRPEGSVSTLKIQRTERGDSAVYLCASSLGGGFWNEQFFGPGTRLTVL.

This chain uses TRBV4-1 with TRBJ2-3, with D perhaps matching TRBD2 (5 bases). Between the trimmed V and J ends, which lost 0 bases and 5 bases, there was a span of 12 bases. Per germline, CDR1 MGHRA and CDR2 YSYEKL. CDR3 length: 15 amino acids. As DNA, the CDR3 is TGCGCCAGCAGCCAAGAACCCCGGGAAAGAGATACGCAGTATTTT. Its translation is CASSQEPRERDTQYF.

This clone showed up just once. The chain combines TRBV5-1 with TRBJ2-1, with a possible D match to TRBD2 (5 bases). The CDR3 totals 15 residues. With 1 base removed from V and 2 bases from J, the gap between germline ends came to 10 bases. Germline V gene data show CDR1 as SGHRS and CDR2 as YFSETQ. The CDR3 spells CASSLSSATYNEQFF. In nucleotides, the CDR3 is TGCGCCAGCAGCTTGAGTAGCGCGACCTACAATGAGCAGTTCTTC.

The CDR3 DNA reads TGTGCCAGCTCACCAGGGTTTGACGGGAGCAACACCGGGGAGCTGTTTTTT. Protein product: CASSPGFDGSNTGELFF. The gene calls are TRBV18 and TRBJ2-2; D perhaps matches TRBD2 (6 bases). CDR3 size: 17 residues. Trimming removed 2 bases from V and 2 bases from J, with 15 bases in between. Germline V CDR1 and CDR2: KGHSH, LQKENI.

Written as DNA, the CDR3 is TGTGCCAGCAGCTTGGGCCATCTCGGTCAGCCCCAGCATTTT. Translated, it gives CASSLGHLGQPQHF. J is TRBJ1-5 and V is TRBV11-2; D is uncertain. Germline lookup yields CDR1 SGHAT and CDR2 FQNNGV. V was clipped by 3 bases and J by 6 bases, with 12 bases between them. The CDR3 has 14 amino acids.

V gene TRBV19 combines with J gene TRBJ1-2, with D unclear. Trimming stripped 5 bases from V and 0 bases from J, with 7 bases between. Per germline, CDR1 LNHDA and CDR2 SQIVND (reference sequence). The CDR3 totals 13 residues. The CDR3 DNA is TGTGCCAGTAGTCGATCAGCTAACTATGGCTACACCTTC. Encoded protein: CASSRSANYGYTF.

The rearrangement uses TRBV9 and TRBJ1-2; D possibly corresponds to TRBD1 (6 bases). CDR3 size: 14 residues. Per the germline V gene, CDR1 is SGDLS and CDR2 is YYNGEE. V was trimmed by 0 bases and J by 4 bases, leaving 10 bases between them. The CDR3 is CASSVGGGSYGYTF. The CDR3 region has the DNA TGTGCCAGCAGCGTAGGCGGGGGCAGCTATGGCTACACCTTC.

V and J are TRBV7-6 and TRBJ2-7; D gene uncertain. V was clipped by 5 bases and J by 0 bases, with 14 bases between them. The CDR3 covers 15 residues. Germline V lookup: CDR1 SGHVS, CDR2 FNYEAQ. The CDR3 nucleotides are TGTGCCAGCAGCCTTGGACCGCTGAGCTCCTACGAGCAGTACTTC. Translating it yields CASSLGPLSSYEQYF.

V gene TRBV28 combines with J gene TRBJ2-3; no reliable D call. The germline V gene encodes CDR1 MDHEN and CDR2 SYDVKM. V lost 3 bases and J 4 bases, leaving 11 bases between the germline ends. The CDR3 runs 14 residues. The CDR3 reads CASSFISGADTQYF. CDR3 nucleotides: TGTGCCAGCAGTTTTATATCTGGGGCAGATACGCAGTATTTT.

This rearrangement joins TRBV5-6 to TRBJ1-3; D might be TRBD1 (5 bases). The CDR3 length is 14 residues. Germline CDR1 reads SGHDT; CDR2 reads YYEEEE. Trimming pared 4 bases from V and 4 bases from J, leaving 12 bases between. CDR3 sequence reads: CASSPIPGGNTIYF. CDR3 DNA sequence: TGTGCCAGCAGCCCGATCCCAGGGGGAAACACCATATATTTT.

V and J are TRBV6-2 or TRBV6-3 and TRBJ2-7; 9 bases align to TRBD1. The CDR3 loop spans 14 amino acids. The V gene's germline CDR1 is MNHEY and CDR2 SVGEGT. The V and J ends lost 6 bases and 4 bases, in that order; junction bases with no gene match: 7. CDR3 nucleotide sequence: TGTGCCAGCAGCCCGGACAGGGGTCGGTACGAGCAGTACTTC. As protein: CASSPDRGRYEQYF.

CDR3 sequence reads: CSVRLAGGSYEQYF. The CDR3 nucleotides read TGCAGCGTTAGACTAGCGGGAGGGTCCTACGAGCAGTACTTC. This sequence joins TRBV29-1 and TRBJ2-7, with 14 nucleotides matching TRBD2. The V segment lost 5 bases and the J segment 1 base; nucleotides outside the gene matches: 1. Germline-derived CDR1 and CDR2 are SQVTM and ANQGSEA. CDR3 length equals 14 residues.

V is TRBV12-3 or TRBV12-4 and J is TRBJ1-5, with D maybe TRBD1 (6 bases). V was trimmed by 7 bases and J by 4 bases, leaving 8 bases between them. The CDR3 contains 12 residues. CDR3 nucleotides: TGTGCCAGCACGAGGGGGAATCAGCCCCAGCATTTT. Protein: CASTRGNQPQHF.